This T cell receptor (beta chain) was found in a study of T-cell memory formation after mild COVID-19. Points from the study as a whole: A second wave of clones peaked on day 37, and their SARS-CoV-2 specificity went unconfirmed.

This CDR3 region has 16 residues. Germline V gives CDR1 SEHNR, CDR2 FQNEAQ (reference sequence). The V gene lost 4 bases and the J gene lost 6 bases, with 18 bases spanning the gap. This clonotype occurred a few times. Its antigen is not identified. In TCRdb, the 5' RACE reads were re-called with MiXCR into one record per CDR3 protein. In the table there are tens of thousands of distinct CDR3 sequences, about 16% of which are singletons. Sequencing was performed on PBMCs or a T cell subset sorted from them (not recorded which). The rearrangement links TRBV7-9 to TRBJ1-4, with D possibly TRBD1 on 6 matching bases. This clonotype was obtained from a man aged 18 to 29 who had mild COVID-19 (a few samples of this study predate the infection). Cell type and time point are not known. As DNA, the CDR3 is TGTGCCAGCAGCTCCGCACGGACAGTGACTCATGAAAAACTGTTTTTT. Protein: CASSSARTVTHEKLFF.